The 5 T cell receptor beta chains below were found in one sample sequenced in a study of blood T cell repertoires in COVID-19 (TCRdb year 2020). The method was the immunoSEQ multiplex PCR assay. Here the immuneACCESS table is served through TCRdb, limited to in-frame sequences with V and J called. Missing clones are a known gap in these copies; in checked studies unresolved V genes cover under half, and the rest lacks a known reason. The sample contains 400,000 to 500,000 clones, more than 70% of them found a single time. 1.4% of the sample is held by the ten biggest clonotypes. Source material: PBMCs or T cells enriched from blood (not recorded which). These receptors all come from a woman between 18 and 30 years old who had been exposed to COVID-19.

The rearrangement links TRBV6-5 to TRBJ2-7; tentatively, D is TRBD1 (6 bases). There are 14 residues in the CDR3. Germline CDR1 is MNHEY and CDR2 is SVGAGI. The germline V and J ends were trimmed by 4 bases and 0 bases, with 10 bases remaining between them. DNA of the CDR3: TGTGCCAGCAGTTCACGGACAGCCTCCTACGAGCAGTACTTC. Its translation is CASSSRTASYEQYF.

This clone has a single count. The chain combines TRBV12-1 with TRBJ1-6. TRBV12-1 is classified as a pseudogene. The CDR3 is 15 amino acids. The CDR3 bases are TGTGCCAGCGCGTGTTCGCCACCTAGAGATTCACCCCTCCACTTT. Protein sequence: CASACSPPRDSPLHF.

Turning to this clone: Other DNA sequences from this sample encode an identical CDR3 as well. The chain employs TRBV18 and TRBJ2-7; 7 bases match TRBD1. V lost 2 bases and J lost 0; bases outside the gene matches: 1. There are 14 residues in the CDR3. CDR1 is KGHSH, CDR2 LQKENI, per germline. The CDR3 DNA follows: TGTGCCAGCTCACCAAGGGACAGCTCCTACGAGCAGTACTTC. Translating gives CASSPRDSSYEQYF.

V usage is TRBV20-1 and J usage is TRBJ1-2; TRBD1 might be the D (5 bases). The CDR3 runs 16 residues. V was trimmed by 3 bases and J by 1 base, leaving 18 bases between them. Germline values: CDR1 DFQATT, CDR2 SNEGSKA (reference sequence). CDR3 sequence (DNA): TGCAGTGCTAGTCCGGGGGTTCAGGCCTTTAACTATGGCTACACCTTC. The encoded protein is CSASPGVQAFNYGYTF.

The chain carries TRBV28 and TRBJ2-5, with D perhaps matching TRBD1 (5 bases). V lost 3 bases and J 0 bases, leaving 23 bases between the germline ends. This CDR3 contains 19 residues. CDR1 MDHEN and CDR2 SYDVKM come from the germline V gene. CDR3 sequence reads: CASSFLLRTRKKYQETQYF. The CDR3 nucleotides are TGTGCCAGCAGTTTCCTCCTTAGGACACGAAAAAAGTACCAAGAGACCCAGTACTTC. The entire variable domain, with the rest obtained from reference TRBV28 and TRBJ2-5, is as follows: DVKVTQSSRYLVKRTGEKVFLECVQDMDHENMFWYRQDPGLGLRLIYFSYDVKMKEKGDIPEGYSVSREKKERFSLILESASTNQTSMYLCASSFLLRTRKKYQETQYFGPGTRLLVL.